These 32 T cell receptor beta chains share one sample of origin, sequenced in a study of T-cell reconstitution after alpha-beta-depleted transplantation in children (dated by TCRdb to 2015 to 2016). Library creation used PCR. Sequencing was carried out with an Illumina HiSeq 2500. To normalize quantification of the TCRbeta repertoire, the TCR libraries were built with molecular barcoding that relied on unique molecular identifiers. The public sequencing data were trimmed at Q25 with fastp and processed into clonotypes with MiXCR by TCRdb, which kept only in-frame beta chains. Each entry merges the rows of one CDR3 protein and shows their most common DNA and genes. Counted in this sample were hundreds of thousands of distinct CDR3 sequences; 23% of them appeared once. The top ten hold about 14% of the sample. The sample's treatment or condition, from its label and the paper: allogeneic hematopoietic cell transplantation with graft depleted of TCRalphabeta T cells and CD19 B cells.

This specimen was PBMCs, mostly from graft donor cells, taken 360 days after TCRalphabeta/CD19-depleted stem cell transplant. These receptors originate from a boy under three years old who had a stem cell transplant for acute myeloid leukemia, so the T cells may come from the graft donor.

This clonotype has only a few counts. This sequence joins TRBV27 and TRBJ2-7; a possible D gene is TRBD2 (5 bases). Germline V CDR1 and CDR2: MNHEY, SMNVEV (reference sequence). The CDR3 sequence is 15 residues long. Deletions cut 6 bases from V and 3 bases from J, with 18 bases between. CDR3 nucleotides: TGTGCCAGCAGCCCAGGACTCTCCTCAATCTACGAGCAGTACTTC. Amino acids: CASSPGLSSIYEQYF.

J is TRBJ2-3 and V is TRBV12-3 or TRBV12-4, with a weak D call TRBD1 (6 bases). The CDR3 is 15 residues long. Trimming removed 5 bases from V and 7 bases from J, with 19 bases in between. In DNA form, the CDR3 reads TGTGCCAGCAGTCAACGTGGACAGTCGGGATATACGCAGTATTTT. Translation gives CASSQRGQSGYTQYF.

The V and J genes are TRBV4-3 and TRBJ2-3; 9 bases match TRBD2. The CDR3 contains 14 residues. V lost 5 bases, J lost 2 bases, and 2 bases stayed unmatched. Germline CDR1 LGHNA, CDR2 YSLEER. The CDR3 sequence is CASSVGLATDTQYF. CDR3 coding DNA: TGCGCCAGCAGCGTGGGACTAGCCACAGATACGCAGTATTTT.

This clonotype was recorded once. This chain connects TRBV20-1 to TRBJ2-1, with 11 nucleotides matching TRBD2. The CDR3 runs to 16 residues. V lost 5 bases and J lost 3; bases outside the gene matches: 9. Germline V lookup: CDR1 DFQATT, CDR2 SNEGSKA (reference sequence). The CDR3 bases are TGCAGTGCTGGAGGGGGGACTAGCGGCTTCTACAATGAGCAGTTCTTC. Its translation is CSAGGGTSGFYNEQFF.

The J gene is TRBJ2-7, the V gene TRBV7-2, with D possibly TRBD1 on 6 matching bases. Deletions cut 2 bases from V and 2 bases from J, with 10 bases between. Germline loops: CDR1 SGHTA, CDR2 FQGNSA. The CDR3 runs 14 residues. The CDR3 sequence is CASSLIGGPYEQYF. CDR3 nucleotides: TGTGCCAGCAGCTTAATTGGGGGCCCCTACGAGCAGTACTTC. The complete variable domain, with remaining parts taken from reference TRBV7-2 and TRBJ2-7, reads GAGVSQSPSNKVTEKGKDVELRCDPISGHTALYWYRQSLGQGLEFLIYFQGNSAPDKSGLPSDRFSAERTGGSVSTLTIQRTQQEDSAVYLCASSLIGGPYEQYFGPGTRLTVT.

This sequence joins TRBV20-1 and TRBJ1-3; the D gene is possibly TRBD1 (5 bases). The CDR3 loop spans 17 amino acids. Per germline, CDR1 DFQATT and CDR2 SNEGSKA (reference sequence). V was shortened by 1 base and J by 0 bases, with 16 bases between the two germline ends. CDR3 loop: CSARVGRVGSSGNTIYF. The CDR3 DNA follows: TGCAGTGCTAGAGTGGGCAGGGTGGGAAGCTCTGGAAACACCATATATTTT.

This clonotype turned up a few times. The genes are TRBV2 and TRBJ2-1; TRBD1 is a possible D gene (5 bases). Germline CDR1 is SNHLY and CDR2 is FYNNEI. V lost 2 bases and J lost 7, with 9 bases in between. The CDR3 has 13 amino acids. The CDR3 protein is CASSEMGRNEQFF. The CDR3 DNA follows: TGTGCCAGCAGTGAAATGGGGCGGAATGAGCAGTTCTTC.

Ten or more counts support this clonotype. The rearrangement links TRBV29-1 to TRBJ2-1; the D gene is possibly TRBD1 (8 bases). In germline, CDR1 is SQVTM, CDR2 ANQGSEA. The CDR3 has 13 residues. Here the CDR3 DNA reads TGCAGTGATACAGGGGGGGACCACAATGAGCAGTTCTTC. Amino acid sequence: CSDTGGDHNEQFF.

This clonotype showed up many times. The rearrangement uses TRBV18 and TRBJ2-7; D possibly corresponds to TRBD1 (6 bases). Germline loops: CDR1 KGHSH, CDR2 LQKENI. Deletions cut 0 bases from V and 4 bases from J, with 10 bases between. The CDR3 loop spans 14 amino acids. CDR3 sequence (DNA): TGTGCCAGCTCACCACCCAACAGGGCTTACGAGCAGTACGTC. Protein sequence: CASSPPNRAYEQYV.

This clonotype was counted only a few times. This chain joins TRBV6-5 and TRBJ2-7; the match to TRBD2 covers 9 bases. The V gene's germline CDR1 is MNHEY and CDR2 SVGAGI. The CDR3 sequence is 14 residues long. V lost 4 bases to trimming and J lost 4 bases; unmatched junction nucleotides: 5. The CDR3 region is CASSSLAGAYEQYF. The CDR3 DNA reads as TGTGCCAGCAGTTCTTTAGCGGGGGCGTACGAGCAGTACTTC.

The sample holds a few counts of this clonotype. The chain's CDR3 is CASSYPGGGALYNEQFF. The DNA for the CDR3 is TGTGCCAGCAGTTACCCTGGGGGGGGGGCGTTATACAATGAGCAGTTCTTC. This chain uses TRBV6-2 or TRBV6-3 with TRBJ2-1; TRBD2 is a possible D gene (7 bases). The CDR3 sequence is 17 residues long. Trimming took off 2 bases at V and 4 bases at J, with 18 bases between the two ends. CDR1 is MNHEY and CDR2 is SVGEGT in the germline V gene.

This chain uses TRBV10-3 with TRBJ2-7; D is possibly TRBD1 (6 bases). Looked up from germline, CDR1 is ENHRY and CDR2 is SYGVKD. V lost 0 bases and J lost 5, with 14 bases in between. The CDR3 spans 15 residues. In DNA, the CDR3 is TGTGCCATCAGTGAGTCAACTGACAGGCGCAACGAGCAGTACGTC. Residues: CAISESTDRRNEQYV.

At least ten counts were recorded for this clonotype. The CDR3 sequence is CASSLTGGEDTQYF. The CDR3 DNA sequence: TGTGCCAGCAGTCTTACAGGGGGCGAGGATACGCAGTATTTT. The chain couples TRBV27 to TRBJ2-3; TRBD1 aligns across 9 bases. The CDR3 is made up of 14 amino acids. Germline trimming cut 5 bases from V and 6 bases from J; bases unmatched to any gene: 6. Germline loops: CDR1 MNHEY, CDR2 SMNVEV (reference sequence).

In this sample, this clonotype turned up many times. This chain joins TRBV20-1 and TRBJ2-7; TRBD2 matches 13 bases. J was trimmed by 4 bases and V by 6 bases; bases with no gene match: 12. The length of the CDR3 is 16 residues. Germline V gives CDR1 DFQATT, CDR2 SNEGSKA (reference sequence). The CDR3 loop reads CSASTGTSGAGYEQYF. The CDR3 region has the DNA TGCAGTGCGTCTACCGGGACTAGCGGGGCCGGATACGAGCAGTACTTC.

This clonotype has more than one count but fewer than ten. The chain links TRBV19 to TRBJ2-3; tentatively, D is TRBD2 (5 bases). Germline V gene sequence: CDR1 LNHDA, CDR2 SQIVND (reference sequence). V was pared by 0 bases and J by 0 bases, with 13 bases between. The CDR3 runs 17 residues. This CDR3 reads CASSIDLDSISTDTQYF. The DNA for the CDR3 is TGTGCCAGTAGTATAGATTTGGACTCGATAAGCACAGATACGCAGTATTTT.

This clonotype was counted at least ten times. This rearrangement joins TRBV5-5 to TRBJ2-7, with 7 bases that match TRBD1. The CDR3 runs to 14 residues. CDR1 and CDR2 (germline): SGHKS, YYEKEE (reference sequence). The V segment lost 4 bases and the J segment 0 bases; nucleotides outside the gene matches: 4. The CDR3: CASSTRDSSYEQYV. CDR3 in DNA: TGTGCCAGCAGCACCCGGGACAGCTCCTACGAGCAGTACGTC.

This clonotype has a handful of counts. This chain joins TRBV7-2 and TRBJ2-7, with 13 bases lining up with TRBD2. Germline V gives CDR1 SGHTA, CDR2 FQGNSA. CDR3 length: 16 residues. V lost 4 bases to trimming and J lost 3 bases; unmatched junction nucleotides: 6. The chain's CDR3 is CASSYTLAGGLYEQYV. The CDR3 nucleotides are TGTGCCAGCAGCTACACACTAGCGGGGGGGCTCTACGAGCAGTACGTC.

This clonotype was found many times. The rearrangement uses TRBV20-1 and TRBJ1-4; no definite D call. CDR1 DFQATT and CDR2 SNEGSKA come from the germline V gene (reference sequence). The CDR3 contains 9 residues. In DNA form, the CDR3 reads TGCACCGAGCGGGGTGAACTGTTTTTT. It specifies CTERGELFF.

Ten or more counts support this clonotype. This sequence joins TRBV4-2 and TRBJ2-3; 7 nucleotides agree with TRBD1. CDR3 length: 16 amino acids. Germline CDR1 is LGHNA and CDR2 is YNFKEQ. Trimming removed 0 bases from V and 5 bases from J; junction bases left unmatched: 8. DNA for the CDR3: TGTGCCAGCAGCCAAGATCTCAGGGGGATGGGAGATACGCAGTATTTT. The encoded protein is CASSQDLRGMGDTQYF.

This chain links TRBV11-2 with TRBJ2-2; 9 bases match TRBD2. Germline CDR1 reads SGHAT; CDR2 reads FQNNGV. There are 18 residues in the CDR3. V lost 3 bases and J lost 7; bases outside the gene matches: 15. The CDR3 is CASSFFKGTSPLGGELFF. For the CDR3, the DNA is TGTGCCAGCAGCTTCTTTAAGGGGACTAGCCCCTTAGGCGGGGAGCTGTTTTTT.

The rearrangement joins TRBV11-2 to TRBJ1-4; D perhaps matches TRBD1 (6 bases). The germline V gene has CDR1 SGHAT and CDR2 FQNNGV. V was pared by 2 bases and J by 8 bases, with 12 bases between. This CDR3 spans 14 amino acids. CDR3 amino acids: CASSLTTGREKLFF. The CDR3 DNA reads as TGTGCCAGCAGCTTAACAACAGGGCGCGAAAAACTGTTTTTT.

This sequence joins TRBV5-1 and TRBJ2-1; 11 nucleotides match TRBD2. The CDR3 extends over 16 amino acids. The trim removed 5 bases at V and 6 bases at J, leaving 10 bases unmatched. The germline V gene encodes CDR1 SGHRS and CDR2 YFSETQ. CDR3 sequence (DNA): TGCGCCAGCAGTTTAGCGGGGGGGCCTGTGGGCAATGAGCAGTTCTTC. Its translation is CASSLAGGPVGNEQFF.

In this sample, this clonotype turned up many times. DNA for the CDR3: TGTGCCAGCAGCCCAACCGACAGGGTCCATGGCTACACCTTC. Its protein is CASSPTDRVHGYTF. The rearrangement links TRBV12-3 or TRBV12-4 to TRBJ1-2; 7 positions match TRBD1. The CDR3 length is 14 residues. The ends lost 6 bases at V and 6 bases at J; junction bases unmatched: 10.

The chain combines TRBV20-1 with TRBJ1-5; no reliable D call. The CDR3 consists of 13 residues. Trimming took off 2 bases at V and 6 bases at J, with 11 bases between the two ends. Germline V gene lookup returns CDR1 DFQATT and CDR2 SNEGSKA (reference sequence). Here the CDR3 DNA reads TGCAGTGCTAGACCTAACACGGGTCAGCCCCAGCATTTT. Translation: CSARPNTGQPQHF.

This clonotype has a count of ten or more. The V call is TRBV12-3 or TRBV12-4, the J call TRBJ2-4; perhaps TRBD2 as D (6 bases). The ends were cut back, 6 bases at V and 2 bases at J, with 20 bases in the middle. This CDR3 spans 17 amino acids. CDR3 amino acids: CASSSVIGEVTKNIQYF. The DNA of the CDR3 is TGTGCCAGCAGCTCCGTCATCGGGGAGGTAACCAAAAACATTCAGTACTTC.

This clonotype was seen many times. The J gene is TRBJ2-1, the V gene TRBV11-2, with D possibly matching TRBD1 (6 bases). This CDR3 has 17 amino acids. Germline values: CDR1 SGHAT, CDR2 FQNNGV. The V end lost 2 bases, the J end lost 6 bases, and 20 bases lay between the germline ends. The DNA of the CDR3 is TGTGCCAGCAGCTTAATCATCGGGGCAGGGGTTGGCAATGAGCAGTTCTTC. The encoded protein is CASSLIIGAGVGNEQFF. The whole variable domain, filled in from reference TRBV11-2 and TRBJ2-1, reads EAGVAQSPRYKIIEKRQSVAFWCNPISGHATLYWYQQILGQGPKLLIQFQNNGVVDDSQLPKDRFSAERLKGVDSTLKIQPAKLEDSAVYLCASSLIIGAGVGNEQFFGPGTRLTVL.

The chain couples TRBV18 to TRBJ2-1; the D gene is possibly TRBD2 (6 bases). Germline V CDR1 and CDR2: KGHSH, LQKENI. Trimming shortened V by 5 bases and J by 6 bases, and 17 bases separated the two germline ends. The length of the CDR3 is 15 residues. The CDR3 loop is CASSATGDVGNEQFF. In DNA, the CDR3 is TGTGCCAGCTCAGCTACGGGGGATGTCGGCAATGAGCAGTTCTTC.

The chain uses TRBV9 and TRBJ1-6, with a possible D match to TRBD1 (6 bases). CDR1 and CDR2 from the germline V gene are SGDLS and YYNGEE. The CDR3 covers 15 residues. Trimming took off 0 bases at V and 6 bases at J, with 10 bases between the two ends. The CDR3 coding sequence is TGTGCCAGCAGCGTAGGCGGCAGGGGTAATTCACCCCTCCACTTT. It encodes CASSVGGRGNSPLHF.

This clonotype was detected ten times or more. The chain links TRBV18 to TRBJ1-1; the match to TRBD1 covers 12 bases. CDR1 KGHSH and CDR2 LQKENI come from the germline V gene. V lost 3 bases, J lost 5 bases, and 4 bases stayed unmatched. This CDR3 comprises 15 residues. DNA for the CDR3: TGTGCCAGCTCACCGGGACAGGGGGCGGATACTGAAGCTTTCTTT. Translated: CASSPGQGADTEAFF.

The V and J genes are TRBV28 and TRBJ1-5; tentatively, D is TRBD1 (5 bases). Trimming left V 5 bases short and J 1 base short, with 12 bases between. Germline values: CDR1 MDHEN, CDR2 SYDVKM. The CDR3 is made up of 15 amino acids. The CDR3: CASSTPGESNQPQHF. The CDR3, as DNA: TGTGCCAGCAGTACCCCGGGGGAAAGCAATCAGCCCCAGCATTTT.

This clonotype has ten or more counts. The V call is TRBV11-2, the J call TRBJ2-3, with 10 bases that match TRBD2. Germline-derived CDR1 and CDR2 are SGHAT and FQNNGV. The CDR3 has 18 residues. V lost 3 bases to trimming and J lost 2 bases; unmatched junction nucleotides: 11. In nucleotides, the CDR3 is TGTGCCAGCAGCTTGTTCTTAATAGCGGGGGGACCCACAGATACGCAGTATTTT. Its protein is CASSLFLIAGGPTDTQYF. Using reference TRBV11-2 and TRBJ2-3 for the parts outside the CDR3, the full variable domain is EAGVAQSPRYKIIEKRQSVAFWCNPISGHATLYWYQQILGQGPKLLIQFQNNGVVDDSQLPKDRFSAERLKGVDSTLKIQPAKLEDSAVYLCASSLFLIAGGPTDTQYFGPGTRLTVL.

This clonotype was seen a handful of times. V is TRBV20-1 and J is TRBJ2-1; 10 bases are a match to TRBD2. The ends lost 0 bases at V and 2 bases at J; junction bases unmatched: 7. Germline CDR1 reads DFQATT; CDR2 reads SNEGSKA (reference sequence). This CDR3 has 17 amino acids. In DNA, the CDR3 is TGCAGTGCTAGAGATGGCGGCCTAGCGGGGGCCTACAATGAGCAGTTCTTC. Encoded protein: CSARDGGLAGAYNEQFF.